This T cell receptor (beta chain) was sequenced in a study of cytomegalovirus exposure and HLA in healthy donors. Study details: Early released data had about 85 million unique TCRs, all coming from HLA-typed donors. Study-wide results and limits: Sequencing likely caused a cluster of highly shared sequence variants.

As to this clone: No antigen is known for it.

Use of 60 Vbeta and 13 Jbeta primers characterized the PCR. TCRdb's table, derived via immunoSEQ multiplex PCR, lists solely in-frame clones and lacks some. Of about 120,000 clones in the sample, approximately 77% were seen once. The CDR3 extends over 12 amino acids. The rearrangement uses TRBV21-1 and TRBJ1-2. TRBV21-1 is termed a pseudogene. This receptor was taken from a man aged 45-65 years in good health and CMV-seropositive. Material for sequencing was PBMCs. The CDR3 sequence is CARVGDSYGYTF. CDR3 DNA sequence: TGTGCCAGGGTCGGGGATAGCTATGGCTACACCTTC.